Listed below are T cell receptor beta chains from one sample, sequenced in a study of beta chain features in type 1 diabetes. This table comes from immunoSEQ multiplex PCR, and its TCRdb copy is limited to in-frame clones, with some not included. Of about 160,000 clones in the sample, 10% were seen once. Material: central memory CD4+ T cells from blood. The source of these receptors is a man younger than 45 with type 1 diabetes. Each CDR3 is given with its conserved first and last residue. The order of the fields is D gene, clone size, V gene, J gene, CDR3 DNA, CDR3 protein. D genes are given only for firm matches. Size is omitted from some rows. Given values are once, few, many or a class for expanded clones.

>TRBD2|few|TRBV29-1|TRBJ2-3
TGCAGCGGTACTAGCGGGAGAGCAGATACGCAGTATTTT
CSGTSGRADTQYF
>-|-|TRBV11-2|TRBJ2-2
TGTGCCAGCAGCTTTTCTGGGAGCCGGGACGGGGAGCTGTTTTTT
CASSFSGSRDGELFF
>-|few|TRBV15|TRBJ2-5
TGTGCCACCAGCAGGTTACTAGCACAAGGTGGAGAGACCCAGTACTTC
CATSRLLAQGGETQYF
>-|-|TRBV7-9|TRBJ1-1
TGTGCCAGCAGCCCACGACAGACAAACACTGAAGCTTTCTTT
CASSPRQTNTEAFF
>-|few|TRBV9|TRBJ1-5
TGTGCCAGCAGCGCCCCAGGGGTTGCGCAGCCCCAGCATTTT
CASSAPGVAQPQHF
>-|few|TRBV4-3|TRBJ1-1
TGCGCCAGCAGCCAAGAAAGCCACCAGGAAACCGAAGCTTTCTTT
CASSQESHQETEAFF
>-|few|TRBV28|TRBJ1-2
TGTGCCAGCAGTTTATTTCAATCCGCCCAGCCCAGGAATGGCTACACCTTC
CASSLFQSAQPRNGYTF
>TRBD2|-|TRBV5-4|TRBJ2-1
TGTGCCAGCAGCTTGGACACTAGCGATGAGCAGTTCTTC
CASSLDTSDEQFF
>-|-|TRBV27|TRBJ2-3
TGTGCCAGCAGTTTATCGTGGACCGGGGGCACAGATACGCAGTATTTT
CASSLSWTGGTDTQYF
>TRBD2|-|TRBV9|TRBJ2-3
TGTGCCAGCAGCGTAGCGGGAGGGGAGGGGGGACTCACAGATACGCAGTATTTT
CASSVAGGEGGLTDTQYF
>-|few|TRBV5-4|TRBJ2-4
TGTGCCAGCAGCGATAGTAGTGACATTCAGTACTTC
CASSDSSDIQYF
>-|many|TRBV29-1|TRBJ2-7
TGCAGCGTTGAAGGGAACAGGGACCACGAGCAGTACTTC
CSVEGNRDHEQYF
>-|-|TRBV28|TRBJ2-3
TGTGCCAGCAGTCCTCCAGACAGGAGAAGCACAGATACGCAGTATTTT
CASSPPDRRSTDTQYF
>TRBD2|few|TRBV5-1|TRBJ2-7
TGCGCCAGCAGCTATAGCGGGAGTAGCTCCTACGAGCAGTACTTC
CASSYSGSSSYEQYF
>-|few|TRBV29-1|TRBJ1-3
TGCAGCGTCGAGACAAACTCTGGAAACACCATATATTTT
CSVETNSGNTIYF
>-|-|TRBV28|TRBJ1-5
TGTGCCAGCAGTTTCTGGGGGGATAGCAATCAGCCCCAGCATTTT
CASSFWGDSNQPQHF
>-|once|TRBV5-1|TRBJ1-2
TGCGCCAGCAGCTTGGGACAGGAGATGGGCTATGGCTACACCTTC
CASSLGQEMGYGYTF
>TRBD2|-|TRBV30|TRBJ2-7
TGTGCCTGGGGACTAGCGGAGAGTACGCAGCAGTACTTC
CAWGLAESTQQYF
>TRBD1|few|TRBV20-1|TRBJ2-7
TGCAGTGCCGGGACAGGGTACGAGCAGTACTTC
CSAGTGYEQYF
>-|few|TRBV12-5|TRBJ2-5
TGTGCTAGTGGTTTGGTACGTGACGGGAAGATGGTGGTAGAGACCCAGTACTTC
CASGLVRDGKMVVETQYF
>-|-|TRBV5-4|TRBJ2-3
TGTGCCAGCAGGGGGGGACTCGGCACAGATACGCAGTATTTT
CASRGGLGTDTQYF
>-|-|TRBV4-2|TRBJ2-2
TGTGCCAGCAGCCAGTTTCAGGACTCCGACACCGGGGAGCTGTTTTTT
CASSQFQDSDTGELFF
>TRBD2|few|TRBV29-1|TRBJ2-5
TGCAGCGTTGGGGTTGGTAGCGGGAGGTACGAGACCCAGTACTTC
CSVGVGSGRYETQYF
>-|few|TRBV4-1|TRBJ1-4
TGCGCCAGCAGCCAAGTCAACTTATTACCCACTAATGAAAAACTGTTTTTT
CASSQVNLLPTNEKLFF
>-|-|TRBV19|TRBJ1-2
TGTGCCAGTAGGGACTCCAGCGACTATGGCTACACCTTC
CASRDSSDYGYTF
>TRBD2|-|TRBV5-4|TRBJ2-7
TGTGCCAGCAGCTTGGAAGCGGGAGGGACCTACGAGCAGTACTTC
CASSLEAGGTYEQYF
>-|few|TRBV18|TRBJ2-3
TGTGCCAGCTCACCCACCGCCGGGGTAGGCACAGATACGCAGTATTTT
CASSPTAGVGTDTQYF
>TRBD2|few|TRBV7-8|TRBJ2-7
TGTGCCAGCACCGCCACCGCTAGCGGGGCTCAAAACGGGCAGTACTTC
CASTATASGAQNGQYF
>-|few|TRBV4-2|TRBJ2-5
TGTGCCAGCAGCCAAGAAGTGGGCGAGACCCAGTACTTC
CASSQEVGETQYF
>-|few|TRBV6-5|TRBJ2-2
TGTGCCAGCAGGTCTCACACCGGGGAGCTGTTTTTT
CASRSHTGELFF
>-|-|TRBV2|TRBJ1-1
TGTGCCAGCAGTGAGGGCAGGTTGGCTGAAGCTTTCTTT
CASSEGRLAEAFF
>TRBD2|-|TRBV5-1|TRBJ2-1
TGCGCCAGCAGCTTGAGGAACGTTGGGACTAGCGGGACCTACAATGAGCAGTTCTTC
CASSLRNVGTSGTYNEQFF
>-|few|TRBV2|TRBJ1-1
TGTGCCAGCAGTACCCAGACTAGGACTGAAGCTTTCTTT
CASSTQTRTEAFF
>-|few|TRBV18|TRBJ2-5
TGTGCCAGCTCACCACCCTCCGGGGGAGAGACCCAGTACTTC
CASSPPSGGETQYF
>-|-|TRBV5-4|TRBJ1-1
TGTGCCAGCAGCAACCCCGGGAGTGAAGCTTTCTTT
CASSNPGSEAFF
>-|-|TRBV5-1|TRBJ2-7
TGCGCCAGCAGCTTGAGAGGTCGGGAGAACGAGCAGTACTTC
CASSLRGRENEQYF
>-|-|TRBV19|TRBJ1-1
TGTGCCAGCCTAAGGACAGCCATGAACACTGAAGCTTTCTTT
CASLRTAMNTEAFF
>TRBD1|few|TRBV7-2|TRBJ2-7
TGTGCCAGCAGCCCGGGACAGGGCTTCTACGAGCAGTACTTC
CASSPGQGFYEQYF
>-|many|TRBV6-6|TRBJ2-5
TGTGCCAGCAGTGCCACCCTGGACAGCCAAGAGACCCAGTACTTC
CASSATLDSQETQYF